This TCR beta chain was sequenced during a study of cytomegalovirus exposure and HLA in healthy donors. Points on this clone: The antigen is not known.

Separate from the approximately 700-subject first cohort was the approximately 120-subject validation cohort, to which the donors belonged. TCRdb keeps only in-frame clones here, not all; method: immunoSEQ multiplex PCR. The sample has roughly 250,000 clones, 75% to 90% seen once; the top ten hold around 1.2%. General study points: In the 130 or so validation repertoires, just under 95% of cluster scores exceeded 0, per a later analysis. In vitro checks showed that a few CMV-associated chains really do target CMV antigens.

Trimming at V came to 7 bases and at J to 5 bases, leaving 5 bases not matched to a gene. The length of the CDR3 is 14 residues. Germline V gene data show CDR1 as SNHLY and CDR2 as FYNNEI. This sequence originates from a woman aged 25 to 39 in good health and CMV-seropositive. The source material was PBMCs. The chain employs TRBV2 and TRBJ2-5; 12 bases align to TRBD1. CDR3 amino acids: CASTGQGAWETQYF. CDR3 nucleotide sequence: TGTGCCAGCACGGGACAGGGGGCATGGGAGACCCAGTACTTC.